This T cell receptor beta chain was identified during a study of blood T cell repertoires in COVID-19. Study-wide background: Whether acute or convalescent, the COVID-19 samples came from the United States, Italy and Spain.

The table came from immunoSEQ multiplex PCR; TCRdb's copy has only in-frame clones and leaves some out. This repertoire shows 250,000 to 400,000 clones, roughly 90% found once; its top ten account for less than 3.5%. Per the germline V gene, CDR1 is LNHDA and CDR2 is SQIVND (reference sequence). Trimming cost V 5 bases and J 1 base, with 15 bases left between them. The CDR3 is made up of 16 amino acids. V gene TRBV19 combines with J gene TRBJ1-5; TRBD1 might be the D (6 bases). The clonotype comes from a woman in her 30s with COVID-19, enrolled during active disease. Sequencing was performed on peripheral blood. CDR3 DNA: TGTGCCAGTAGTCCCGGGGACACCTCCAGCAATCAGCCCCAGCATTTT. Its translation is CASSPGDTSSNQPQHF.